The rows below give T cell receptor beta chains drawn from one sample of a study of human T cells and chemical hapten exposure. TCRdb used MiXCR to reprocess the RACE reads, holding one entry per CDR3 protein. The sample records around 53,000 distinct CDR3 sequences, around a tenth being singletons. The specimen comprised whole blood, sampled in connection with sensitization to the hapten diphenylcyclopropenone (DPC). The receptors stem from a woman between 45 and 65 years old with alopecia areata. Some clones in this sample may be carry-over from other donors' samples. The CDR3 runs from the conserved cysteine through the conserved F or W. D genes are given only for firm matches. Some rows mark clone size as missing; the rest say once, few, many or name a class of expanded clone.

many	-	TRBV11-2	TRBJ1-5	TGTGCCAGCAGCCCTGGGGGAAACAATCAGCCCCAGCATTTT	CASSPGGNNQPQHF
few	TRBD1	TRBV29-1	TRBJ2-5	TGCAGCGTTGGCCGGGGGACAGGGGTGGGCGAGACCCAGTACTTC	CSVGRGTGVGETQYF
-	TRBD1	TRBV9	TRBJ1-5	TGTGCCAGCAGCGTAGGACAGGGGGCTCTTCAGCCCCAGCATTTT	CASSVGQGALQPQHF
-	-	TRBV7-2	TRBJ1-1	TGTGCCAGCAGCTCGGCGCCACCGGGGACGGGAACTGAAGCTTTCTTT	CASSSAPPGTGTEAFF
-	TRBD1	TRBV9	TRBJ2-5	TGTGCCAGTAACTTTGGGGACAGGGACAAAGAGACCCAGTACTTC	CASNFGDRDKETQYF
medium-sized	-	TRBV30	TRBJ2-3	TGTGCCTGGAGTCACCTGGGCGGCAGTATCACAGATACGCAGTATTTT	CAWSHLGGSITDTQYF
many	-	TRBV5-5	TRBJ2-3	TGTGCCAGCAGCTTTTCTAGCACAGATACGCAGTATTTT	CASSFSSTDTQYF
many	-	TRBV21-1	TRBJ1-5	TGTGCCAGCAGCAAAGGGACAGGGAGAAACCCCGGTGACTGTAGCAATCAGCCCCAGCATTTT	CASSKGTGRNPGDCSNQPQHF
many	-	TRBV12-5	TRBJ1-3	TGTGCTAGTGGAACCGGAAACACCATATATTTT	CASGTGNTIYF
many	-	TRBV4-3	TRBJ1-3	TGCGCCAGCAGCCGCGCCACCTCTGGAAACACCATATATTTT	CASSRATSGNTIYF
many	-	TRBV18	TRBJ2-7	TGTGCCAGCTCACCAACCGGGACGGACTACGAGCAGTACTTC	CASSPTGTDYEQYF
many	-	TRBV3-1	TRBJ1-5	TGTGCCAGCAGCCAAGGTGGTTCTCAGCCCCAGCATTTT	CASSQGGSQPQHF
many	TRBD1	TRBV5-1	TRBJ1-1	TGCGCCAGCAGCCTTCGACAGGGCCCGGGCACTGAAGCTTTCTTT	CASSLRQGPGTEAFF
-	-	TRBV27	TRBJ1-2	TGTGCCAGCAGTTTAAACAGGGATCGCTATGGCTACACCTTC	CASSLNRDRYGYTF
-	TRBD2	TRBV19	TRBJ2-3	TGTGCCAGCACCGACCGAGCGGGACCTAGCACAGATACGCAGTATTTT	CASTDRAGPSTDTQYF
many	TRBD1	TRBV12-3/TRBV12-4	TRBJ1-6	TGTGCCAGCAGTCGACAGGGCTCCAGCTCCTATAATTCACCCCTCCACTTT	CASSRQGSSSYNSPLHF
-	-	TRBV5-1	TRBJ1-2	TGCGCCAGCAGCTTGGCCGGGAAGGCTAACTATGGCTACACCTTC	CASSLAGKANYGYTF
many	-	TRBV18	TRBJ2-5	TGTGCCAGCTCACCACCGGTGGCCTCAGAGACCCAGTACTTC	CASSPPVASETQYF
many	-	TRBV6-4	TRBJ2-1	TGTGCCAGCAGTGAGGTGGGCTCGATGGGTGAGCAGTTCTTC	CASSEVGSMGEQFF
-	-	TRBV20-1	TRBJ1-2	TGCAGTGCTAGAGGGGCAGGGACGAGCTATGGCTACACCTTC	CSARGAGTSYGYTF
many	-	TRBV7-8	TRBJ2-5	TGTGCCAGCAGCTTAGGCAGGGGAGGCGAGACCCAGTACTTC	CASSLGRGGETQYF
few	-	TRBV9	TRBJ1-1	TGTGCCAGCAGCCAGAGTGGCACTGAAGCTTTCTTT	CASSQSGTEAFF
many	-	TRBV9	TRBJ2-7	TGTGCCAGCAGCGTCTCCGTCGTTACGAGCTCCTACGAGCAGTACTTC	CASSVSVVTSSYEQYF
-	-	TRBV10-3	TRBJ1-2	TGTGCCATCAGTCGGGACGGAAACTATGGCTACACCTTC	CAISRDGNYGYTF
-	TRBD2	TRBV29-1	TRBJ2-1	TGCAGCGCGGGACTAGCGGGAGATCTGTTCTTC	CSAGLAGDLFF
many	-	TRBV11-2	TRBJ2-2	TGTGCCAGCAGCTTCCGAGCGGCGAACACCGGGGAGCTGTTTTTT	CASSFRAANTGELFF
many	-	TRBV27	TRBJ2-5	TGTGCCAGCAGTTTATCATGGGGTAGCCAAGAGACCCAGTACTTC	CASSLSWGSQETQYF
many	TRBD1	TRBV6-6	TRBJ1-2	TGTGCCAGCAGTTACTCAGGACAGGGCTATGGCTACACCTTC	CASSYSGQGYGYTF
many	TRBD2	TRBV5-4	TRBJ2-7	TGTGCCAGCAGCTCCGGTGGACTAGCGGACTACGAGCAGTACTTC	CASSSGGLADYEQYF
-	TRBD1	TRBV2	TRBJ1-2	TGTGCCAGCAGGACCGGGACAGGGAATGGCTACACCTTC	CASRTGTGNGYTF
-	-	TRBV18	TRBJ2-1	TGTGCCAGCTCACCGTCAGGGAACTACAATGAGCAGTTCTTC	CASSPSGNYNEQFF
many	TRBD1	TRBV11-2	TRBJ2-5	TGTGCCAGCAGCCCCACAGGGGACCGGGAGACCCAGTACTTC	CASSPTGDRETQYF
many	-	TRBV6-2/TRBV6-3	TRBJ2-7	TGTGCCAGCAGCACTCCAGGACAGCCGACCTACGAGCAGTACTTC	CASSTPGQPTYEQYF
many	-	TRBV25-1	TRBJ1-5	TGTGCCAGCAGTGAATTCGGAAGCTCTAATCAGCCCCAGCATTTT	CASSEFGSSNQPQHF
many	TRBD2	TRBV10-3	TRBJ2-7	TGTGCCATCAGTGAGGTCGCTAGCGGGAGGAAGGAGCAGTACTTC	CAISEVASGRKEQYF
-	-	TRBV28	TRBJ2-1	TGTGCCAGCAGTGTACCTGGGGGTCAGCAGTTCTTC	CASSVPGGQQFF
many	TRBD1	TRBV4-1	TRBJ1-4	TGCGCCAGCAGCTCCATTCGGACAGGGCGATGGGAAAAACTGTTTTTT	CASSSIRTGRWEKLFF
many	-	TRBV2	TRBJ1-2	TGTGCCAGCAGTGAAGGACGGGCGCTGGGCTACACCTTC	CASSEGRALGYTF
-	TRBD2	TRBV3-1	TRBJ2-5	TGTGCCAGCAGCCAAGACCTAGCGGGAGGGGGACAGACCCAGTACTTC	CASSQDLAGGGQTQYF
-	-	TRBV20-1	TRBJ2-3	TGCAGTGCGAACAACCCTCTCCGGCGAGGAGATACGCAGTATTTT	CSANNPLRRGDTQYF
few	TRBD1	TRBV5-5	TRBJ1-4	TGTGCCAGCAGCCGGCCAGGGGGCGAAAAACTGTTTTTT	CASSRPGGEKLFF
few	TRBD1	TRBV5-4	TRBJ1-4	TGTGCCAGCAGCACAAACAGGGGTGGTAATGAAAAACTGTTTTTT	CASSTNRGGNEKLFF
many	-	TRBV6-2/TRBV6-3	TRBJ1-1	TGTGCCAGCAGCCCTGGGCTGGAAGCTTTCTTT	CASSPGLEAFF
-	-	TRBV20-1	TRBJ1-5	TGCAGTGCTAGAGGACACCCAGCCTGGAGGGGGAACAGCAATCAGCCCCAGCATTTT	CSARGHPAWRGNSNQPQHF
many	-	TRBV28	TRBJ2-7	TGTGCCAGCAGTTCCCGACCGACGACAGACTACGAGCAGTACTTC	CASSSRPTTDYEQYF
many	-	TRBV4-3	TRBJ1-6	TGCGCCAGCAGCTTTGGGGGCGATTCACCCCTCCACTTT	CASSFGGDSPLHF
many	TRBD1	TRBV27	TRBJ2-7	TGTGCCAGCAGTTTATTTGGGACAGGCTACGAGCAGTACTTC	CASSLFGTGYEQYF